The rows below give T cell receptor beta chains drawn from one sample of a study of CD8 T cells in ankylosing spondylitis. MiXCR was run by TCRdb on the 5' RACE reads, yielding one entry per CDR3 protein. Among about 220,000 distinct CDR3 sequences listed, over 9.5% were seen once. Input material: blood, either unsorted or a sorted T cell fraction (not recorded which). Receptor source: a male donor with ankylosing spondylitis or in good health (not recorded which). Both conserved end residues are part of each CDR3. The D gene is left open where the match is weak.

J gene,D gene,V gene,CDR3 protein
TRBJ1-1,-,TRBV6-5,CASSYELGRNTEAFF
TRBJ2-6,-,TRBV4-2,CASSQAGFSGANVLTF
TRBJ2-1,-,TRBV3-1,CASSQGFPAVEQFF
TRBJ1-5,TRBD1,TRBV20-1,CSAPDRGGNQPQHF
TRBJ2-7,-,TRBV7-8,CASSLVDGVHEQYF
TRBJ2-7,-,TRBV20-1,CSARVVGLPTYEQYF
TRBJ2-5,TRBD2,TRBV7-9,CASSLSSSGGVETQYF
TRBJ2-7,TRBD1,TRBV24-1,CATSDPGTGGEQYF
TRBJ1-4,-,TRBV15,CATSRAGYETATNEKLFF
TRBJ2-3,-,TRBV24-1,CATSEDSRGTDTQYF
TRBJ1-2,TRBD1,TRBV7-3,CASTFGDREVLIGYTF
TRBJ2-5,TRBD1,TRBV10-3,CASSRDSDRETQYF
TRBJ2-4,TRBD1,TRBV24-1,CATSDPTGGEVAKNIQYF
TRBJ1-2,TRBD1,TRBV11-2,CASSLDGDSTNYGYTF
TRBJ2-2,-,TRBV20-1,CSAIWPNTGELFF
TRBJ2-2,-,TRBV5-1,CASRGGTNTGELFF
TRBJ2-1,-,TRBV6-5,CASSLGGPNEQFF
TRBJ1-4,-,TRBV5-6,CASSLGAGLEKLFF
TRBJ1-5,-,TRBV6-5,CASSLRGQPQHF
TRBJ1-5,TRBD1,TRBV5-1,CASAPGTGINQPQHF
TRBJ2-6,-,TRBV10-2,CASSDRRASGANVLTF
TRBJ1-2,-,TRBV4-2,CASSPHREARDGYTF
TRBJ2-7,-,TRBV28,CATLAWADDHEQYF
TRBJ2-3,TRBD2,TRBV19,CASSQTSASTDTQYF
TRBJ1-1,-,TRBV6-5,CASSPLGGEAGTEAFF
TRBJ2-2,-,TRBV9,CASSVQGTDTGELFF
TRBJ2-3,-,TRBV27,CASSLAGSRRAGADTQYF
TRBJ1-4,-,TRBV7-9,CASSQDTDNEKLFF
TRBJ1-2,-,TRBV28,CASSLGRGLGYTF
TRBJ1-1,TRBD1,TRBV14,CASSQLDRVDTEAFF
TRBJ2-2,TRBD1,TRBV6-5,CASSYDRGRSYTGELFF
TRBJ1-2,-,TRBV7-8,CASSHPPDYGYTF
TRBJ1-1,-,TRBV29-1,CSVGQNTEAFF
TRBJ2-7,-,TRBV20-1,CSAIPSVLGAYEQYF
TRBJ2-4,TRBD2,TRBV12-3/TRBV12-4,CASVGLPKNIQYF
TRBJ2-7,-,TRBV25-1,CASGPTGNSYEQYF
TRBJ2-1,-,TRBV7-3,CASSLLVGAYNEQFF
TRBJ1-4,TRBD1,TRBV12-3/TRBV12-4,CASYPGGNEKLFF
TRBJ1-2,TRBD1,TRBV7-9,CASSPKGGTGSDGYTF
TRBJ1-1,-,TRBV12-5,CASGQSIGNTEAFF
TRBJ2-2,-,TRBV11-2,CASSFGSANTGELFF
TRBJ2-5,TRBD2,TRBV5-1,CASRLAGGQETQYF
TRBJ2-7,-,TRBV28,CASSFPQTVSYEQYF
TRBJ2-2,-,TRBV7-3,CASSSPTTGELFF
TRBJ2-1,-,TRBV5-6,CASSPLGGRQGISNEQFF
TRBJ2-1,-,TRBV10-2,CASSDRTDPNNEQFF
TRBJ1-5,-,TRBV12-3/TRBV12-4,CASSTGGRGGHF
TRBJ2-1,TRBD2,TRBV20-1,CSAFDKGLAGNNEQFF